This T cell receptor beta chain was observed in a study of PD-1 blockade in classical Hodgkin lymphoma. Findings of the study overall: When set against healthy donors, newly diagnosed patients were reported to show lower baseline TCR diversity. Diversity similar to that of newly diagnosed patients was seen at baseline in complete responders.

Details on this clone: Its antigen is not known.

Trimming took 3 bases from V and 1 from J, leaving 7 bases between them. This CDR3 comprises 13 residues. The germline V gene has CDR1 LNHDA and CDR2 SQIVND (reference sequence). The data were produced by immunoSEQ multiplex PCR, yet TCRdb's version contains in-frame clones alone and is incomplete. Of roughly 96,000 clones listed, 90% to 95% are singletons. Time point indicated: cycle 4 day 1 (C4D1), after less than 7 weeks of nivolumab. Relapse after autologous stem cell transplantation occurred in every patient, and brentuximab vedotin exposure varied. Complete response, partial response or progressive disease were the best responses.

The chain links TRBV19 to TRBJ2-7, with unresolved D. This TCR was recovered from a human donor with classical Hodgkin lymphoma. The material was peripheral blood mononuclear cells (PBMCs), obtained before the fourth cycle of nivolumab. CDR3 residues: CASSMFGSYEQYF. CDR3 in DNA: TGTGCCAGTAGTATGTTTGGATCCTACGAGCAGTACTTC.